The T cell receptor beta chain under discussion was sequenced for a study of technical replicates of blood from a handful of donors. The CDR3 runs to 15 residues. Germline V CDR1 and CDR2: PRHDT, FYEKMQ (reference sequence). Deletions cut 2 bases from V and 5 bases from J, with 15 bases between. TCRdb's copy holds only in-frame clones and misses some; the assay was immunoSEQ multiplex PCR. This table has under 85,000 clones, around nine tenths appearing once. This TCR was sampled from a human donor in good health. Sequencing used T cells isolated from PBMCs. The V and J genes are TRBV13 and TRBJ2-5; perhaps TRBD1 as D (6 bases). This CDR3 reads CASSLYRDPQETQYF. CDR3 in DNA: TGTGCCAGCAGCTTATACAGGGATCCCCAGGAGACCCAGTACTTC.